This T cell receptor (beta chain) was recovered during a study of read filtering for tumor transcriptome and immune sequencing. This clonotype was seen at least ten times. The antigen is unknown. Molecular barcoded adaptors covering alpha/delta and beta/gamma chains were used on approximately 400 ng RNA. TCRdb used MiXCR to reprocess the reads, holding one entry per CDR3 protein. Of 130,000 or so distinct CDR3 sequences listed, over 10% are singletons. Study outcomes and limitations: In IR-seq, single-read clonotypes were roughly 82% of clonotypes but roughly 3.5% of reads.

The length of the CDR3 is 11 residues. V lost 9 bases and J 6 bases, leaving 11 bases between the germline ends. The germline CDR1 and CDR2 sequences are SGDLS and YYNGEE. This sequence was found in a donor at least 40 years old with multiple myeloma. J is TRBJ2-3 and V is TRBV9; possibly TRBD1 or TRBD2 for D (5 bases each). The source material was a population of CD138-negative cells sorted from bone marrow. CDR3 amino acids: CATPWGDTQYF. The DNA of the CDR3 is TGTGCCACCCCTTGGGGGGATACGCAGTATTTT.